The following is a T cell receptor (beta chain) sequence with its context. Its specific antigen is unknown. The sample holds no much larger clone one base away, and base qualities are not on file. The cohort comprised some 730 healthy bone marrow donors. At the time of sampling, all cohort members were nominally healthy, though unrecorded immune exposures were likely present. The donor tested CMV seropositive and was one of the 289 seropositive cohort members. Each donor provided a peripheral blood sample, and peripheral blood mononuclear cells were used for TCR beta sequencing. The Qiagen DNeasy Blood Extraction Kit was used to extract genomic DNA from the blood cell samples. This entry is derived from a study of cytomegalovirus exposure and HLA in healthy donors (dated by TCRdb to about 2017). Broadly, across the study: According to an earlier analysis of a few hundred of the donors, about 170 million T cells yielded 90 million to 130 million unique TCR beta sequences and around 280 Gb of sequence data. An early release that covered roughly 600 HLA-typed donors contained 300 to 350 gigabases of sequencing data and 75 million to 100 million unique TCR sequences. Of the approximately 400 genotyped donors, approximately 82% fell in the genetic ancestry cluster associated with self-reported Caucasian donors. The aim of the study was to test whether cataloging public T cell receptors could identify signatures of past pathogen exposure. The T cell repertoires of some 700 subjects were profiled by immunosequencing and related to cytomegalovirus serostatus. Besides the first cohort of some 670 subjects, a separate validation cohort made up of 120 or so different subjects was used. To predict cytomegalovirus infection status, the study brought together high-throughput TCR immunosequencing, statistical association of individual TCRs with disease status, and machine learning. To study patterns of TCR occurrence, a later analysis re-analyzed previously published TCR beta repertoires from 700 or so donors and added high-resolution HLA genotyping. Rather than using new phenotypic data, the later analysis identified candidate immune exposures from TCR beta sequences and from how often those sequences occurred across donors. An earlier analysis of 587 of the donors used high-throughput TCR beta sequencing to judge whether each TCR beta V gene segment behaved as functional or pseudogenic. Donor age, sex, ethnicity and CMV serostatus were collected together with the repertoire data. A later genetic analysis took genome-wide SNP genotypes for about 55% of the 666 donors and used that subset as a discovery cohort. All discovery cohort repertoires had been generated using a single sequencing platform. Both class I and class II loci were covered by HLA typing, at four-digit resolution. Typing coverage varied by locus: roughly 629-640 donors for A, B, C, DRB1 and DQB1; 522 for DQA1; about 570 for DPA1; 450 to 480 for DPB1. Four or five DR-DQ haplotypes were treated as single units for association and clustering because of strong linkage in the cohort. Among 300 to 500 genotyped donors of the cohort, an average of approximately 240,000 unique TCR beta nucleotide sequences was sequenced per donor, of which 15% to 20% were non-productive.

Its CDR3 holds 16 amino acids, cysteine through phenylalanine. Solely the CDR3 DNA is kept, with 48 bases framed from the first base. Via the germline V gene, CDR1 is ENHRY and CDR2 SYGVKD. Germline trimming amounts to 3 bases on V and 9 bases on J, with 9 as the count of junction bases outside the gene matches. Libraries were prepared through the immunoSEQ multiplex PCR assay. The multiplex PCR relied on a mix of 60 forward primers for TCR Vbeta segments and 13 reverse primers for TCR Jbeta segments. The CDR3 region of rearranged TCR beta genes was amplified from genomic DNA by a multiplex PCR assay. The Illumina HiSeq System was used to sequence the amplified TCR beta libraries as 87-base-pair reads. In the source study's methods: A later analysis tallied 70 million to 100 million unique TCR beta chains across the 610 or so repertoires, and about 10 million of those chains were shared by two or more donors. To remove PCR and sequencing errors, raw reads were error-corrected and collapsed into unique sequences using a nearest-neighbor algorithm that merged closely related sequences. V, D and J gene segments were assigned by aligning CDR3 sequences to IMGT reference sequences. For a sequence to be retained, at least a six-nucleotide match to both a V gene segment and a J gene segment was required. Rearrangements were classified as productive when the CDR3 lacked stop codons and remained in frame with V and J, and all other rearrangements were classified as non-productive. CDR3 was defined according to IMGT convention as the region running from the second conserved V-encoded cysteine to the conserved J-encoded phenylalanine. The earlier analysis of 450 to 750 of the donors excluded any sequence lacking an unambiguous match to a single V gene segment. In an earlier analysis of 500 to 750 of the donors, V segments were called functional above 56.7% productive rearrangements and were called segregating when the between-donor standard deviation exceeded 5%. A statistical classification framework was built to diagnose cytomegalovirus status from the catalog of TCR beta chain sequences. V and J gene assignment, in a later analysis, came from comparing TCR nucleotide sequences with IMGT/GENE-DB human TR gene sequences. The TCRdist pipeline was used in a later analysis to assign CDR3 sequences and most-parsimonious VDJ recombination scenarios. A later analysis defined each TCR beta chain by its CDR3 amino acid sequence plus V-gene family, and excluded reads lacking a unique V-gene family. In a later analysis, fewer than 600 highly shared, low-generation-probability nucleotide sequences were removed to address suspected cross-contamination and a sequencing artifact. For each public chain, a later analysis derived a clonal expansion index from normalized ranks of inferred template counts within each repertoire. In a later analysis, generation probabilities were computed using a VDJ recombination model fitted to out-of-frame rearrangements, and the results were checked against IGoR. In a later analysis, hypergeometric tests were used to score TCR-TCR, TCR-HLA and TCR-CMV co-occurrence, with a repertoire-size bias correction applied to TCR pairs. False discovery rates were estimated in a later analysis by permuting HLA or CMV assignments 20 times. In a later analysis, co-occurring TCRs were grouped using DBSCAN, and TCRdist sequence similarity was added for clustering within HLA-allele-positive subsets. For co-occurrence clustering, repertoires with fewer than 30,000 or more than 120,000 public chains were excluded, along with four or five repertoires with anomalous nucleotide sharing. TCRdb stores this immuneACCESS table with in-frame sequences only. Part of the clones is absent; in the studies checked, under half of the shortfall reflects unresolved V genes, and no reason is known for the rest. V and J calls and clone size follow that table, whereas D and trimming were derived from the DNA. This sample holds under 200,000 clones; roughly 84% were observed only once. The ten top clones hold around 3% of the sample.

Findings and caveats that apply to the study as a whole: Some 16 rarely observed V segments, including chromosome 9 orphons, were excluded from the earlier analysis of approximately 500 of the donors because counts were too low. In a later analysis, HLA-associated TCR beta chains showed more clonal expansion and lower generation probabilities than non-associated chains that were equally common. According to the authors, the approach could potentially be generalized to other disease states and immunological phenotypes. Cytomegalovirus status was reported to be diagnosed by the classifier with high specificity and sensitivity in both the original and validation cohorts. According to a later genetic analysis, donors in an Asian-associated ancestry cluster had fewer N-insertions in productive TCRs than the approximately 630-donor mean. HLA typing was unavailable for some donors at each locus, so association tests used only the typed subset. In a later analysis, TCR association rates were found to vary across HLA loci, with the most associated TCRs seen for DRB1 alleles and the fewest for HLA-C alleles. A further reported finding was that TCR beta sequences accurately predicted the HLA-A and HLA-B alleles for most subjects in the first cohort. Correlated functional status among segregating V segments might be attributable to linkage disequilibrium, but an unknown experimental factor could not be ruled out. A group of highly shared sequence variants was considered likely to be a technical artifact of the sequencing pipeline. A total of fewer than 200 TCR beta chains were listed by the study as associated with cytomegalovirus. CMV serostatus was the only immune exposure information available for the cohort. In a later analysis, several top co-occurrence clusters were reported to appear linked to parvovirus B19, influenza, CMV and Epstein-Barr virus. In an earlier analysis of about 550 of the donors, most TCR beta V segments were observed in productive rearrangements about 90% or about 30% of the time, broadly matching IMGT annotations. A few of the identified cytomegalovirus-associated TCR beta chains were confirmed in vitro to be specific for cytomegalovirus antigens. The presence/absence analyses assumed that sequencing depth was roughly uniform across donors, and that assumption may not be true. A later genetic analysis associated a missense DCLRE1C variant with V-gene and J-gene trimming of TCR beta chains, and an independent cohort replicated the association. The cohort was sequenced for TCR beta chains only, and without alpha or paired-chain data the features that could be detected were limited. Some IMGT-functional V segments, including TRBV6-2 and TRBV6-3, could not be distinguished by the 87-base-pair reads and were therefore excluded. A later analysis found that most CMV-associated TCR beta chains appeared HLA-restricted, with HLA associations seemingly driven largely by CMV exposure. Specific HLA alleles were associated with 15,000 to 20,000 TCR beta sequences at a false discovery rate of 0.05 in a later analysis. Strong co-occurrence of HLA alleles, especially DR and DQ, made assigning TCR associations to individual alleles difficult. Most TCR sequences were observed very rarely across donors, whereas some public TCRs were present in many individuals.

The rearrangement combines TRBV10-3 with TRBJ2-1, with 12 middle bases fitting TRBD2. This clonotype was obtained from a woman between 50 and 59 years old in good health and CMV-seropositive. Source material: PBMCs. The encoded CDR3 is CAISETGTSGLPEQFF. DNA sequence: TGTGCCATCAGTGAAACCGGGACTAGCGGGCTACCTGAGCAGTTCTTC.